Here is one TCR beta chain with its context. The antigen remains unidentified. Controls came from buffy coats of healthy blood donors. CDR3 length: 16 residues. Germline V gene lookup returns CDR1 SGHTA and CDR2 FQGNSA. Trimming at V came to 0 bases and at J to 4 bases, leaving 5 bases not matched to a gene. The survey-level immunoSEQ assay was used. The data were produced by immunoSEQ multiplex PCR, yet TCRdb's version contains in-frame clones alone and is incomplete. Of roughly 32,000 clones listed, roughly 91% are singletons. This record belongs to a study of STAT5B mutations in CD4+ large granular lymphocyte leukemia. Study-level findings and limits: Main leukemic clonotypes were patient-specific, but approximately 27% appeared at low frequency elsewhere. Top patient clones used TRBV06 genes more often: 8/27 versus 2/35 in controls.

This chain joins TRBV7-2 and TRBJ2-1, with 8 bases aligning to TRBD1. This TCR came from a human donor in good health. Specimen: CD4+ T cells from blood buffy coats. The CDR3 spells CASSLAGDRHYNEQFF. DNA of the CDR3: TGTGCCAGCAGCTTAGCCGGGGACAGGCATTACAATGAGCAGTTCTTC.